This paragraph covers one T cell receptor beta chain sequence. Its antigen is undetermined. Naive CD8 isolation took CD45RO-negative cells positively selected for CCR7 and excluded terminally differentiated effector memory CD45RA+ cells. Generated by immunoSEQ multiplex PCR, the TCRdb table keeps only in-frame clones and is missing some. The table includes over 2 million clones, just under 95% detected once. The entry originates in a study of shared clonotypes between healthy human individuals. Study outcomes and limitations: Around 4.9% of naive CD4 clonotypes were shared across four donors. Generation of non-shared clonotypes was less probable than generation of clonotypes shared by all four donors. The authors sampled blood alone, and tissue repertoires likely differ. Sequencing depth was expected to affect clonotype sharing among donors.

The specimen was naive CD8+ T cells sorted from blood. This TCR was recovered from a man aged 18 to 30 in good health.

Written as DNA, the CDR3 is TGTGCCAGCAGCTTCGGGACAGGGTACACCGGGGAGCTGTTTTTT. This encodes CASSFGTGYTGELFF. The chain joins TRBV5-6 to TRBJ2-2, with TRBD1 matching 9 bases. This CDR3 is 15 amino acids long. V was clipped by 2 bases and J by 3 bases; unmatched bases: 2. Looked up from germline, CDR1 is SGHDT and CDR2 is YYEEEE.